The 29 T cell receptor beta chains below were found in one sample sequenced in a study of cytomegalovirus exposure and HLA in healthy donors. In the PCR, 60 Vbeta and 13 Jbeta primers were used. Data came from immunoSEQ multiplex PCR; TCRdb stores just in-frame clones and leaves some out. The sample carries tens of thousands of clones, 65% to 90% recorded once. Sequencing was done on a sample of PBMCs. The origin of the receptors is a female donor in good health and CMV-seronegative.

This CDR3 reads CASSKQGPSNQPQHF. CDR3 bases: TGTGCCAGCAGCAAACAGGGGCCTAGCAATCAGCCCCAGCATTTT. J is TRBJ1-5 and V is TRBV6-6, with 7 bases identical to TRBD1. Looked up from germline, CDR1 is MNHNY and CDR2 is SVGAGI (reference sequence). Unmatched junction bases numbered 5, after V lost 6 bases and J lost 0 bases. The CDR3 runs 15 residues.

This rearrangement joins TRBV6-4 to TRBJ2-3; the match to TRBD2 covers 13 bases. Germline CDR1 and CDR2: MRHNA and SNTAGT. This CDR3 comprises 15 residues. J gave up 6 bases and V 7 bases, and 7 bases lay outside the gene matches. The CDR3 region is CASTILAGGKDTQYF. As DNA, the CDR3 is TGTGCCAGCACGATACTAGCGGGAGGGAAGGATACGCAGTATTTT.

V usage is TRBV7-6 and J usage is TRBJ1-4; the match to TRBD1 covers 7 bases. Per the germline V gene, CDR1 is SGHVS and CDR2 is FNYEAQ. The ends lost 5 bases at V and 4 bases at J; junction bases unmatched: 10. The CDR3 totals 16 residues. Here the CDR3 DNA reads TGTGCCAGCAGCCTTGGAGACAGGGCTTATAATGAAAAACTGTTTTTT. Translation gives CASSLGDRAYNEKLFF.

The V gene is TRBV19, the J gene TRBJ1-5, with D possibly being TRBD1 (6 bases). The CDR3 totals 17 residues. The germline CDR1 and CDR2 sequences are LNHDA and SQIVND (reference sequence). The V end lost 1 base, the J end lost 7 bases, and 20 bases lay between the germline ends. As DNA, the CDR3 is TGTGCCAGTAGTATAGGGGCCGGGGCGAGGGGGATCCAGCCCCAGCATTTT. Encoded protein: CASSIGAGARGIQPQHF.

V usage is TRBV28 and J usage is TRBJ2-7; D is unclear. Looked up from germline, CDR1 is MDHEN and CDR2 is SYDVKM. The CDR3 loop spans 13 amino acids. Trimming left V 3 bases short and J 3 bases short, with 9 bases between. The CDR3, as DNA: TGTGCCAGCAGTTTTCTACCTAGCTACGAGCAGTACTTC. This gives the protein CASSFLPSYEQYF.

The genes are TRBV28 and TRBJ1-6; the match to TRBD1 covers 8 bases. The CDR3 consists of 13 residues. Trimming removed 7 bases from V and 9 bases from J; junction bases left unmatched: 5. Per germline, CDR1 MDHEN and CDR2 SYDVKM. The DNA of the CDR3 is TGTGCCAGCACAGGGGGCGCAGGTTCACCCCTCCACTTT. It is translated as CASTGGAGSPLHF.

Turning to this clone: At one of its ends the junction is not consistent with the germline gene, which may arise from a read error. The V call is TRBV27, the J call TRBJ1-2; 10 bases are shared with TRBD1. The CDR3 extends over 15 amino acids. The V gene's germline CDR1 is MNHEY and CDR2 SMNVEV (reference sequence). CDR3 in amino acids: CASSLSGTGAYGYTF. The CDR3 DNA is TGTGCCAGCAGTCTATCCGGGACAGGGGCCTATGGCTACACCTTC.

This rearrangement joins TRBV5-5 to TRBJ2-1; maybe TRBD1 (7 bases). Germline CDR1 SGHKS, CDR2 YYEKEE (reference sequence). The CDR3 totals 16 residues. Trimming left V 5 bases short and J 8 bases short, with 23 bases between. CDR3 in amino acids: CASSTRGAGFSDEQFF. Written as DNA, the CDR3 is TGTGCCAGCAGTACCAGGGGGGCAGGGTTTTCCGATGAGCAGTTCTTC.

This sequence joins TRBV9 and TRBJ2-5; TRBD2 aligns across 8 bases. Trimming took 0 bases from V and 0 from J; bases not matched to a gene: 4. The CDR3 totals 16 residues. Germline loops: CDR1 SGDLS, CDR2 YYNGEE. The CDR3 here is CASSVVGGGYQETQYF. The CDR3 region has the DNA TGTGCCAGCAGCGTAGTCGGGGGGGGCTACCAAGAGACCCAGTACTTC.

The rearrangement links TRBV9 to TRBJ2-7; 8 bases are shared with TRBD2. Germline V CDR1 and CDR2: SGDLS, YYNGEE. Trimming at V came to 3 bases and at J to 5 bases, leaving 10 bases not matched to a gene. The CDR3 has 15 residues. This CDR3 reads CASSGGGLGGDEQYF. CDR3 DNA: TGTGCCAGCAGCGGAGGGGGACTAGGAGGGGACGAGCAGTACTTC.

The V and J genes are TRBV11-2 and TRBJ2-7; the D is unclear. CDR1 SGHAT and CDR2 FQNNGV come from the germline V gene. This CDR3 has 16 amino acids. Trimming left V 0 bases short and J 12 bases short, with 24 bases between. Here the CDR3 reads CASSLDLGQAQNSLYF. The CDR3 nucleotides are TGTGCCAGCAGCTTAGATCTGGGTCAGGCACAAAACTCCCTGTACTTC.

This chain joins TRBV15 and TRBJ1-6, with D possibly matching TRBD1 (6 bases). Germline CDR1 is LNHNV and CDR2 is YYDKDF (reference sequence). CDR3 length equals 13 residues. V lost 3 bases, J lost 6 bases, and 6 bases lay in between. CDR3 sequence: CATSRDSNSPLHF. The DNA for the CDR3 is TGTGCCACCAGCAGGGACAGTAATTCACCCCTCCACTTT.

The rearrangement uses TRBV7-2 and TRBJ1-2, with 11 positions matching TRBD1. Germline V gives CDR1 SGHTA, CDR2 FQGNSA. This CDR3 is 15 amino acids long. Trimming took 2 bases from V and 3 from J; bases not matched to a gene: 2. As DNA, the CDR3 is TGTGCCAGCAGCTTAAGGACAGGGGGCGACTATGGCTACACCTTC. It yields the protein CASSLRTGGDYGYTF.

The rearrangement links TRBV6-4 to TRBJ1-2; D might be TRBD1 (5 bases). The V and J ends lost 3 bases and 8 bases respectively, with 13 bases between them. The CDR3 has 13 residues. The germline gives CDR1 MRHNA, CDR2 SNTAGT. The CDR3 region is CASSEIDRTGYTF. As DNA, the CDR3 is TGTGCCAGCAGTGAAATCGACAGAACCGGCTACACCTTC.

The V gene is TRBV28, the J gene TRBJ2-5; 12 nucleotides align to TRBD2. Germline loops: CDR1 MDHEN, CDR2 SYDVKM. This CDR3 region has 14 residues. The V and J ends lost 6 bases and 5 bases, in that order; junction bases with no gene match: 4. The CDR3 here is CASRTSGRGETQYF. CDR3 nucleotide sequence: TGTGCCAGCAGGACTAGCGGGAGAGGGGAGACCCAGTACTTC.

This clone was seen once. The J gene is TRBJ1-1, the V gene TRBV15; possibly TRBD1 for D (5 bases). Germline V gene lookup returns CDR1 LNHNV and CDR2 YYDKDF (reference sequence). This CDR3 spans 13 amino acids. The V gene lost 8 bases and the J gene lost 14 bases, with 24 bases spanning the gap. The CDR3 DNA reads as TGTGCCACCGGAACAGACAGAGTTGAGAGTGGATTCTTT. Translation gives CATGTDRVESGFF.

The rearrangement links TRBV28 to TRBJ1-4; no firm D call. V was clipped by 2 bases and J by 2 bases, with 6 bases between them. This CDR3 is built from 14 residues. CDR1 is MDHEN, CDR2 SYDVKM, per germline. Here the CDR3 reads CASSLIATNEKLFF. CDR3 nucleotides: TGTGCCAGCAGTTTAATCGCGACTAATGAAAAACTGTTTTTT.

This clone was counted once. The chain recombines TRBV15 with TRBJ2-7; 7 nucleotides agree with TRBD1. The CDR3 sequence is 15 residues long. V gave up 1 base and J gave up 6 bases; unmatched junction bases: 9. Germline CDR1 LNHNV, CDR2 YYDKDF (reference sequence). This CDR3 is CATSRVRTGPLEQYF. DNA of the CDR3: TGTGCCACCAGCAGAGTAAGGACAGGCCCACTCGAGCAGTACTTC. Full variable domain (outside the CDR3, taken from reference TRBV15 and TRBJ2-7): DAMVIQNPRYQVTQFGKPVTLSCSQTLNHNVMYWYQQKSSQAPKLLFHYYDKDFNNEADTPDNFQSRRPNTSFCFLDIRSPGLGDTAMYLCATSRVRTGPLEQYFGPGTRLTVT.

V and J are TRBV6-5 and TRBJ2-1, with 8 bases matching TRBD2. The CDR3 contains 15 residues. With 3 bases clipped from V and 7 bases from J, the junction kept 8 bases outside the gene matches. Looked up from germline, CDR1 is MNHEY and CDR2 is SVGAGI. CDR3 DNA sequence: TGTGCCAGCAGTTATGACGGGGGGGCAGGGAATGAGCAGTTCTTC. Amino acids: CASSYDGGAGNEQFF.

The V call is TRBV5-4, the J call TRBJ2-3; no clear D. The germline V gene has CDR1 SGHNT and CDR2 YYREEE (reference sequence). The CDR3 extends over 13 amino acids. The ends were cut back, 1 base at V and 2 bases at J, with 5 bases in the middle. The DNA of the CDR3 is TGTGCCAGCAGCTTGTACTACACAGATACGCAGTATTTT. Protein sequence: CASSLYYTDTQYF.

This chain connects TRBV19 to TRBJ2-7; 7 positions agree with TRBD1. The CDR3 has 13 residues. The trim removed 3 bases at V and 2 bases at J, leaving 1 base unmatched. Germline lookup yields CDR1 LNHDA and CDR2 SQIVND (reference sequence). The CDR3 loop is CASSIGTAYEQYF. The CDR3 nucleotides are TGTGCCAGTAGTATCGGGACAGCCTACGAGCAGTACTTC.

The chain employs TRBV4-3 and TRBJ2-1; TRBD2 might be the D (5 bases). Trimming left V 0 bases short and J 7 bases short, with 16 bases between. The CDR3 runs 16 residues. Germline lookup yields CDR1 LGHNA and CDR2 YSLEER. The CDR3 coding sequence is TGCGCCAGCAGCCAAGATCCCCTAGCTATTGCGAATGAGCAGTTCTTC. This gives the protein CASSQDPLAIANEQFF.

This chain joins TRBV5-5 and TRBJ2-7; D may be TRBD2 (5 bases). CDR3 length: 14 amino acids. V lost 0 bases and J 1 base, leaving 8 bases between the germline ends. Germline V gene lookup returns CDR1 SGHKS and CDR2 YYEKEE (reference sequence). CDR3 region: CASSLAPGSYEQYF. In nucleotides, the CDR3 is TGTGCCAGCAGCTTGGCGCCGGGATCCTACGAGCAGTACTTC.

The J gene is TRBJ2-7, the V gene TRBV10-3; perhaps TRBD1 as D (7 bases). This CDR3 spans 15 amino acids. Germline V lookup: CDR1 ENHRY, CDR2 SYGVKD. Trimming stripped 6 bases from V and 6 bases from J, with 21 bases between. In DNA, the CDR3 is TGTGCCATCAGGGGAGGAGGGGGCGCAGCTGGCGAGCAGTACTTC. Its translation: CAIRGGGGAAGEQYF.

The chain couples TRBV7-9 to TRBJ2-3; TRBD1 agrees at 7 bases. This CDR3 has 14 residues. V dropped 5 bases and J dropped 5; count of bases not matched to a gene: 7. Per the germline V gene, CDR1 is SEHNR and CDR2 is FQNEAQ (reference sequence). CDR3 residues: CASSPQGPGDTQYF. The CDR3 region has the DNA TGTGCCAGCAGCCCACAGGGGCCCGGAGATACGCAGTATTTT.

This clone was picked up one time. The J gene is TRBJ2-1, the V gene TRBV27; the match to TRBD2 covers 13 bases. CDR1 MNHEY and CDR2 SMNVEV come from the germline V gene (reference sequence). Germline trimming cut 7 bases from V and 7 bases from J; bases unmatched to any gene: 16. This CDR3 is 18 amino acids long. This CDR3 is CASTLGALAGGPLNEQFF. In nucleotides, the CDR3 is TGTGCCAGCACCCTTGGCGCACTAGCGGGAGGGCCCCTAAATGAGCAGTTCTTC.

Written as DNA, the CDR3 is TGTGCCAGCAGTGAGCAAGGGGGGAACACTGAAGCTTTCTTT. It specifies CASSEQGGNTEAFF. This sequence joins TRBV6-1 and TRBJ1-1; D is perhaps TRBD1 (6 bases). Trimming removed 3 bases from V and 1 base from J, with 9 bases in between. Germline-derived CDR1 and CDR2 are MNHNS and SASEGT. CDR3 size: 14 residues.

This chain joins TRBV5-6 and TRBJ1-2, with TRBD1 identical over 7 bases. The CDR3 consists of 15 residues. CDR1 SGHDT and CDR2 YYEEEE come from the germline V gene. V was clipped by 5 bases and J by 4 bases; unmatched bases: 11. In DNA, the CDR3 is TGTGCCAGCAGTAGTTACGACAGGGACTTCTATGGCTACACCTTC. Amino acid sequence: CASSSYDRDFYGYTF. The complete variable domain, with remaining parts taken from reference TRBV5-6 and TRBJ1-2, reads DAGVTQSPTHLIKTRGQQVTLRCSPKSGHDTVSWYQQALGQGPQFIFQYYEEEERQRGNFPDRFSGHQFPNYSSELNVNALLLGDSALYLCASSSYDRDFYGYTFGSGTRLTVV.

The sample holds one count of this clone. The V call is TRBV5-1, the J call TRBJ1-4, with D tentatively TRBD1 (5 bases). Germline V gene data show CDR1 as SGHRS and CDR2 as YFSETQ. This CDR3 has 16 amino acids. V was pared by 4 bases and J by 0 bases, with 13 bases between. This chain's CDR3 is CASSTGHTTTNEKLFF. The CDR3 DNA reads TGCGCCAGCAGCACCGGACACACCACAACTAATGAAAAACTGTTTTTT.